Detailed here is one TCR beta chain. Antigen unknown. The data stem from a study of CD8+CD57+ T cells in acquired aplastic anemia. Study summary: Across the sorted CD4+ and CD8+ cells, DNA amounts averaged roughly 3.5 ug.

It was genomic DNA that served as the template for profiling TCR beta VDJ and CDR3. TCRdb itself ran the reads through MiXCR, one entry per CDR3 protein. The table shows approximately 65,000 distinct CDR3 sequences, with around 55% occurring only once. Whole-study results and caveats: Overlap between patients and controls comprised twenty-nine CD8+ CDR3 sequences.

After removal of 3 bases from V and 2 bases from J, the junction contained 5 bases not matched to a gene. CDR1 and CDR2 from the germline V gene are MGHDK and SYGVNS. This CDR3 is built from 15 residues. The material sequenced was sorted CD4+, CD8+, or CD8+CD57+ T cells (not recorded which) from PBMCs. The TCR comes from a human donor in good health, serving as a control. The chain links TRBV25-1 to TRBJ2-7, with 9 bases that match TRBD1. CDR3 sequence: CASSDQTGGAYEQYF. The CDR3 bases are TGTGCCAGCAGTGATCAGACAGGGGGGGCCTACGAGCAGTACTTC.